The entry that follows covers one T cell receptor (beta chain) sequence. Original processing methods: Amplification from reference gene primers served as the basis for estimated nucleated cell counts. Data came from immunoSEQ multiplex PCR; TCRdb stores just in-frame clones and leaves some out. The DNA was the basis for D and trimming; V, J and clone size are from that table. In the table there are under 300,000 clones, roughly 83% of which are singletons. The germline gives CDR1 MDHEN, CDR2 SYDVKM. With V trimmed by 7 bases and J by 4 bases, 6 bases remained unmatched. CDR3 size: 13 residues. This entry comes from a study of blood T cell repertoires in COVID-19. In the study overall: Samples of COVID-19 (acute and convalescent) were obtained from the United States, Italy and Spain. Sources were T cells, B-cell-depleted T cells, or PBMCs; the material itself was cDNA or gDNA.

V and J are TRBV28 and TRBJ2-7; 8 positions agree with TRBD1. Specimen: peripheral blood. This TCR was sampled from a woman aged 80 or older with acute or convalescent COVID-19. The CDR3 bases are TGTGCCAGCAAAGGGGACAGGCGGTACGAGCAGTACTTC. Its protein is CASKGDRRYEQYF.